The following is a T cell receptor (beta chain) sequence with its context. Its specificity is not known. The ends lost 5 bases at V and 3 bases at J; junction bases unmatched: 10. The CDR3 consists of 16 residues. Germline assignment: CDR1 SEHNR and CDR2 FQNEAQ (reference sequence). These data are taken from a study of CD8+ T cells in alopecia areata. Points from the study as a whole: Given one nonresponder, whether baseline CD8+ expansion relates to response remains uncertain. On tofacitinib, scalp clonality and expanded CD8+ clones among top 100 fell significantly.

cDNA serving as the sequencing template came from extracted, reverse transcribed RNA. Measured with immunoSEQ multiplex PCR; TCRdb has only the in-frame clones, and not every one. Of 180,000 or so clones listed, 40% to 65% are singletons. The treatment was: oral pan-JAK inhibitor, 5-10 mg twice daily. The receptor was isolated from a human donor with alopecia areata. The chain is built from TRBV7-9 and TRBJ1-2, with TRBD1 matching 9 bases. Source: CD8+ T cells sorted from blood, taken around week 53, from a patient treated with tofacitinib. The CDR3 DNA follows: TGTGCCAGCAGCCCCCTAGAGGGACAGGGTGACTATGGCTACACCTTC. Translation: CASSPLEGQGDYGYTF.